These T cell receptor beta chains were read from a single sample in a study of radiotherapy plus CTLA-4 blockade in lung cancer. The table came from immunoSEQ multiplex PCR; TCRdb's copy has only in-frame clones and leaves some out. The sample lists over 60,000 clones; around nine tenths were seen once. Sequencing was performed on peripheral blood, taken from a patient treated with radiotherapy plus ipilimumab. Source of these receptors: a human donor with non-small cell lung cancer who had stable disease on radiotherapy plus ipilimumab. Each CDR3 is given with its conserved first and last residue. The D gene is left open where the match is weak. Size values are once, few and many counts, or a class for expanded clones, and some rows have none.

d_call	v_call	j_call	clone_size	cdr3_nt	cdr3_aa
NA	TRBV6-5	TRBJ2-5	NA	TGTGCCAGCAGTTACGGGATTTCGCAAGAGACCCAGTACTTC	CASSYGISQETQYF
NA	TRBV9	TRBJ1-1	NA	TGTGCCAGCGGTTCGGCAGGACTGAACACTGAAGCTTTCTTT	CASGSAGLNTEAFF
NA	TRBV6-6	TRBJ1-6	few	TGTGCCAGCAGTTACAAGGAGGGATGGGACTTT	CASSYKEGWDF
TRBD2	TRBV11-3	TRBJ2-3	NA	TGTGCCAGCAGCTTAGACACTAGCGGGAGAGATACGCAGTATTTT	CASSLDTSGRDTQYF
TRBD1	TRBV28	TRBJ1-5	NA	TGTGCCAGCTCCAAAGAGGACAGGAGGAGAGGTAGAGCCCAGCATTTT	CASSKEDRRRGRAQHF
NA	TRBV5-1	TRBJ2-2	few	TGCGCCAGCAGCTTTTATGGACAGGGAGGGGACACCGGGGAGCTGTTTTTT	CASSFYGQGGDTGELFF
NA	TRBV7-2	TRBJ1-3	NA	TGTGCCAGCAGCCTTAACTCTGGAAACACCATATATTTT	CASSLNSGNTIYF
NA	TRBV10-2	TRBJ2-7	few	TGCGCCAGCAGTGACCTGGTCGGTAGCGAAGCCTTC	CASSDLVGSEAF
TRBD2	TRBV9	TRBJ2-7	NA	TGTGCCAGCAGCGTATCGACTAGCGGAGGGGTGCTGGGCGAGCAGTACTTC	CASSVSTSGGVLGEQYF
NA	TRBV7-8	TRBJ2-5	NA	TGTGCCAGCACCCTGAAAGAGACCCAGTACTTC	CASTLKETQYF
TRBD1	TRBV6-1	TRBJ2-5	NA	TGTGCCAGCAGCGCCGGGACAGGGAGGAAGGAGACCCAGTACTTC	CASSAGTGRKETQYF
TRBD2	TRBV27	TRBJ2-7	NA	TGTGCCAGCAGTTTATCGTTGCGGGGGACCTACGAGCAGTACTTC	CASSLSLRGTYEQYF
NA	TRBV5-1	TRBJ2-1	NA	TGCGCCAGCAGCTCACTAGTGCACAATGAGCAGTTCTTC	CASSSLVHNEQFF
NA	TRBV4-2	TRBJ2-7	NA	TGTGCCAGTGGCCTAGGGGTCTCCTACGAGCAGTACTTC	CASGLGVSYEQYF
NA	TRBV7-3	TRBJ2-2	NA	TGTGCCAGCAGCTTAGCGTCCGGGGAGCTGTTTTTT	CASSLASGELFF
NA	TRBV6-5	TRBJ1-5	NA	TGTGCCAGCCGCCGCAGGGTCAGTCAGCCCCAGCATTTT	CASRRRVSQPQHF
NA	TRBV7-9	TRBJ1-5	NA	TGTGCCAGCAGCCTAGGCGGGTGGAATCAGCCCCAGCATTTT	CASSLGGWNQPQHF